This TCR beta chain was recovered during a study of blood T cell repertoires in COVID-19. Study context: COVID-19 samples from acute and convalescent phases originated in the United States, Italy and Spain. From T cells, B-cell-depleted T cells, or PBMCs came the material, which was cDNA or gDNA.

With 4 bases clipped from V and 1 base from J, the junction kept 4 bases outside the gene matches. This CDR3 contains 15 residues. The V gene's germline CDR1 is MGHRA and CDR2 YSYEKL. Original processing methods: Amplification of reference gene primers provided the estimated nucleated cell counts. Assay used: immunoSEQ multiplex PCR; TCRdb lists only in-frame clones, some missing. For V, J and clone size, that table is used; D and trimming come from the DNA. The sample shows approximately 40,000 clones, 88% of them seen only once. The material sequenced was peripheral blood. The V and J genes are TRBV4-1 and TRBJ1-1; 9 nucleotides match TRBD1. This sequence was found in a human donor in a cohort sampled during active COVID-19. CDR3 protein: CASSLGDRANTEAFF. The CDR3 DNA sequence: TGCGCCAGCAGCCTAGGGGACAGGGCGAACACTGAAGCTTTCTTT.